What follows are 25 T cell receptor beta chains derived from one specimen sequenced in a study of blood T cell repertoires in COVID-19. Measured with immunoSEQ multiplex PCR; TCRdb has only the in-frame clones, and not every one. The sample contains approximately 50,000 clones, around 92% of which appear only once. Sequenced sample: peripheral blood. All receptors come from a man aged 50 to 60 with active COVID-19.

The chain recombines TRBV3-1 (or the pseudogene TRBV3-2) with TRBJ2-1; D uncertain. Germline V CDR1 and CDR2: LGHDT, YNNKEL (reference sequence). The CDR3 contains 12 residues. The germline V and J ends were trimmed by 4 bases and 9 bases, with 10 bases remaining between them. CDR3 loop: CASSLPGGEQFF. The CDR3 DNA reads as TGTGCCAGCAGCCTCCCGGGTGGTGAGCAGTTCTTC.

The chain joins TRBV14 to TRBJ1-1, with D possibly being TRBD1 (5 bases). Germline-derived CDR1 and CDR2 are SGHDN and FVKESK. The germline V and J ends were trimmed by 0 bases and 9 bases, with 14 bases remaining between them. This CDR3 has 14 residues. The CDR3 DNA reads TGTGCCAGCAGCCAAGACTCCGGGGGTCGGAAAGCTTTCTTT. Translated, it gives CASSQDSGGRKAFF.

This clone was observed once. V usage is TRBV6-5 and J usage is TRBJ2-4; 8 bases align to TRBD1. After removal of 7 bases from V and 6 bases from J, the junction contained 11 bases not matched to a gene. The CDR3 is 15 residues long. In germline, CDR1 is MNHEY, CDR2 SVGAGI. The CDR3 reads CASTPGQGLGNIQYF. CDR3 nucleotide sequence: TGTGCCAGCACTCCCGGACAGGGCCTCGGAAACATTCAGTACTTC.

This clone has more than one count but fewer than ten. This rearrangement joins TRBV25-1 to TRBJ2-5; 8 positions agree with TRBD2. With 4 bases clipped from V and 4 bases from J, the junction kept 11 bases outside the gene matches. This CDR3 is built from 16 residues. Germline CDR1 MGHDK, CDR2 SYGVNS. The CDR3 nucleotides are TGTGCCAGCAGTGCGCAATTAGGCGGGGGGATAGAGACCCAGTACTTC. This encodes CASSAQLGGGIETQYF.

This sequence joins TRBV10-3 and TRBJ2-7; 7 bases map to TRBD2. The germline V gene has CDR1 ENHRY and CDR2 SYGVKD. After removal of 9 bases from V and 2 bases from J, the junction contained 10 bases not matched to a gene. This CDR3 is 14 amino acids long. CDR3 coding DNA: TGTGCCATTGGGGGGAGGGGAAAAACCTACGAGCAGTACTTC. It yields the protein CAIGGRGKTYEQYF.

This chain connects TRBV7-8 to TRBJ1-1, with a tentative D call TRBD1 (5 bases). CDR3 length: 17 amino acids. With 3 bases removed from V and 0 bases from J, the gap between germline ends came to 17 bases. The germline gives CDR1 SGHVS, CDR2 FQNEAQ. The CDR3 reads CASSFAGSVPMNTEAFF. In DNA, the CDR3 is TGTGCCAGCAGCTTCGCAGGGTCAGTGCCTATGAACACTGAAGCTTTCTTT.

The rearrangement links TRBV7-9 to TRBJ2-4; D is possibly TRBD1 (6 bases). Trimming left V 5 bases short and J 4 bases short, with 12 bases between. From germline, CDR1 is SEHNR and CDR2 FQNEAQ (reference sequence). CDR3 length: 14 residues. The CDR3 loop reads CASSLGQPKNIQYF. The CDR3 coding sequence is TGTGCCAGCAGCCTAGGACAGCCTAAAAACATTCAGTACTTC.

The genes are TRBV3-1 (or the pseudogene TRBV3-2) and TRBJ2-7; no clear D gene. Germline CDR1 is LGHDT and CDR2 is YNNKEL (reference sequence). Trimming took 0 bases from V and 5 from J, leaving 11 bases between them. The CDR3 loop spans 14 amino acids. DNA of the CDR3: TGTGCCAGCAGCCAAGAACTATCTGGCCACGAGCAGTACTTC. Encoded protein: CASSQELSGHEQYF.

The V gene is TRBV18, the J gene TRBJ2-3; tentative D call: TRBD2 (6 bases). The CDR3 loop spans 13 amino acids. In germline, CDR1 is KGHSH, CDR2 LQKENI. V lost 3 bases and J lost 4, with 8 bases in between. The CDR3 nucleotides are TGTGCCAGCTCACCGGGCGGGGCAGATACGCAGTATTTT. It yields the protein CASSPGGADTQYF.

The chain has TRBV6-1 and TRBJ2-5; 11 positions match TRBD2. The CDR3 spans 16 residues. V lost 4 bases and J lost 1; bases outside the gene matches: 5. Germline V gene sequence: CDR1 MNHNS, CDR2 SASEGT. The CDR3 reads CASSALAGGPQETQYF. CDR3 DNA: TGTGCCAGCAGTGCGCTAGCGGGAGGCCCCCAAGAGACCCAGTACTTC.

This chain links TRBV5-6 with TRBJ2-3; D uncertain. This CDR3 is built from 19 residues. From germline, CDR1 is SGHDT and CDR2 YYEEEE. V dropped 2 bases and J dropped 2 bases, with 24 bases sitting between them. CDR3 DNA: TGTGCCAGCAGCTTCTCCGGTATCTACTCGACAACCTTCACAGATACGCAGTATTTT. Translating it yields CASSFSGIYSTTFTDTQYF.

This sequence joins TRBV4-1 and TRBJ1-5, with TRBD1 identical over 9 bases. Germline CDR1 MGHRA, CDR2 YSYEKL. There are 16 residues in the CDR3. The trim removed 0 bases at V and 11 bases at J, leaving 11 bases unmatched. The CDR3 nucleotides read TGCGCCAGCAGCCAAGAAAGGGGACAGGGTCTTGGGTCCCAGCATTTT. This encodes CASSQERGQGLGSQHF.

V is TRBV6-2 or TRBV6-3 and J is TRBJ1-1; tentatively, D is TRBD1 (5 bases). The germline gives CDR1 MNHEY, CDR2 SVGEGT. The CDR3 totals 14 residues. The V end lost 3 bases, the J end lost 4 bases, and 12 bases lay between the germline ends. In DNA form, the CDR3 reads TGTGCCAGCAGTTATTTGGTTAGGGGCACTGAAGCTTTCTTT. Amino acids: CASSYLVRGTEAFF.

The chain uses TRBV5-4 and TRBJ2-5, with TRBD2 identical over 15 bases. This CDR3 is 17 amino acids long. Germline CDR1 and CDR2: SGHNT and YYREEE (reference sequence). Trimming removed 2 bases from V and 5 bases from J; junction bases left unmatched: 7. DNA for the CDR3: TGTGCCAGCAGCTTACCAGGACTAGCGGGGGGGAGGGAGACCCAGTACTTC. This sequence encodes CASSLPGLAGGRETQYF.

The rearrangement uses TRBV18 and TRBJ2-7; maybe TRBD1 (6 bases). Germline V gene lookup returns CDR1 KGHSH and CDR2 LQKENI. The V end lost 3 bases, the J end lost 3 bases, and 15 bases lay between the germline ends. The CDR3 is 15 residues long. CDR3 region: CASSPQGNTFYEQYF. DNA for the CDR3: TGTGCCAGCTCACCGCAGGGGAACACTTTCTACGAGCAGTACTTC. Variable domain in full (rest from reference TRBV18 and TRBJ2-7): NAGVMQNPRHLVRRRGQEARLRCSPMKGHSHVYWYRQLPEEGLKFMVYLQKENIIDESGMPKERFSAEFPKEGPSILRIQQVVRGDSAAYFCASSPQGNTFYEQYFGPGTRLTVT.

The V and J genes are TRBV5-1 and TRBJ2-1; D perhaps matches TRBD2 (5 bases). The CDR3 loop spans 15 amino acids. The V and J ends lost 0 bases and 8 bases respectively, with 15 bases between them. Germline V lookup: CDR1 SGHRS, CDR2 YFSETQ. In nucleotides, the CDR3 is TGCGCCAGCAGCTTGGTTGGTCGGGGATCGGATGAGCAGTTCTTC. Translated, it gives CASSLVGRGSDEQFF.

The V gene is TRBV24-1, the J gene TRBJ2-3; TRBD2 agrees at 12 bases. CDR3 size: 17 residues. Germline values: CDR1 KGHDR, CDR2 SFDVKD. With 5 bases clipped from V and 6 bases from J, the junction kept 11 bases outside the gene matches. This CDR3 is CATSGGLAGPTGDTQYF. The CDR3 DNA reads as TGTGCCACCAGTGGGGGACTAGCGGGTCCCACCGGGGATACGCAGTATTTT.

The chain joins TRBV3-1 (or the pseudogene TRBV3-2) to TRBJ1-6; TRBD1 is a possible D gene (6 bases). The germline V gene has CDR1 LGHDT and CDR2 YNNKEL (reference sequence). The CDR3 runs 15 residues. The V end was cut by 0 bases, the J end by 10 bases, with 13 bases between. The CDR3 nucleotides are TGTGCCAGCAGCCAAGATCCAGGGGCCGGGTCACCCCTCCACTTT. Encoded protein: CASSQDPGAGSPLHF.

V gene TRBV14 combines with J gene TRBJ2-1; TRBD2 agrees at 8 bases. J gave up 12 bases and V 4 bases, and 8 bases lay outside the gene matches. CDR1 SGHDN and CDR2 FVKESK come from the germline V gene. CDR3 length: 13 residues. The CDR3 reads CASSLFSGSLQFF. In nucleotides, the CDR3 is TGTGCCAGCAGCCTTTTCAGCGGGAGTTTGCAGTTCTTC.

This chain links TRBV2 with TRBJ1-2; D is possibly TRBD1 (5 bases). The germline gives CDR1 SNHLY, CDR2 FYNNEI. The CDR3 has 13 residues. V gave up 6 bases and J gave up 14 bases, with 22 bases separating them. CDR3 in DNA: TGTGCCAGCAGCTGGACGGACGGAGGCCGGGGGACCTTC. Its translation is CASSWTDGGRGTF.

This chain's CDR3 is CASKAGGYKNTEAFF. The CDR3 DNA follows: TGCGCCAGCAAGGCAGGGGGATACAAGAACACTGAAGCTTTCTTT. This chain joins TRBV5-1 and TRBJ1-1; 7 bases map to TRBD1. This CDR3 has 15 amino acids. The germline gives CDR1 SGHRS, CDR2 YFSETQ. Trimming at V came to 6 bases and at J to 1 base, leaving 9 bases not matched to a gene.

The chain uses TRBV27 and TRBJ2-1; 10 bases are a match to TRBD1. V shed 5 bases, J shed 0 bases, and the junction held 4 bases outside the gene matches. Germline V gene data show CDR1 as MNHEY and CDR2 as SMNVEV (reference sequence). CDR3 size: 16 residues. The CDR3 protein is CASSGTGAGSYNEQFF. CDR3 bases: TGTGCCAGCAGTGGGACAGGGGCAGGCTCCTACAATGAGCAGTTCTTC.

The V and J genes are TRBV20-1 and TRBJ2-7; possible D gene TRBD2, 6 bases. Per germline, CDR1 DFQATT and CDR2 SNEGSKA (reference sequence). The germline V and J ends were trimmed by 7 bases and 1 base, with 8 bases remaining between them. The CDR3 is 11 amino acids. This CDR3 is CSGRVSYEQYF. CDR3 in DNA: TGCAGTGGGAGGGTTTCCTACGAGCAGTACTTC.

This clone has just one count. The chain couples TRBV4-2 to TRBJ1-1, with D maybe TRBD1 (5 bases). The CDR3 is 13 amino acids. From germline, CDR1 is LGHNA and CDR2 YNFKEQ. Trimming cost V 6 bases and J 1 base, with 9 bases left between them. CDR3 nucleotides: TGTGCCAGCAGGGACAAGACGAACACTGAAGCTTTCTTT. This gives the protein CASRDKTNTEAFF.

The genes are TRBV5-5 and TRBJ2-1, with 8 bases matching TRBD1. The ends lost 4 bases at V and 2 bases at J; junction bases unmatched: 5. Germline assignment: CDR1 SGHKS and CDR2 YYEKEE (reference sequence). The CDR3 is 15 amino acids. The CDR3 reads CASSLRDRPYNEQFF. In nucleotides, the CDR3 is TGTGCCAGCAGCCTCCGGGACAGGCCCTACAATGAGCAGTTCTTC.